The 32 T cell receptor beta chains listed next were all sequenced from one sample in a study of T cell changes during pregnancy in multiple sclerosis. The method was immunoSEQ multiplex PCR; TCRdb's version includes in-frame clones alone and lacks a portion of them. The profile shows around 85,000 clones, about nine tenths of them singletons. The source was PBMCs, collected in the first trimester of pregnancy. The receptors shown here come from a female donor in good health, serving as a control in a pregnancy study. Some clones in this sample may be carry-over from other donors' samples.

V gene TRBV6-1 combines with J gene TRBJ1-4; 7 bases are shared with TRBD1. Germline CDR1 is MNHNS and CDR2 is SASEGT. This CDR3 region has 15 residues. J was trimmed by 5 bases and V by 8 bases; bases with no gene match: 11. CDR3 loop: CASVRRQGGNEKLFF. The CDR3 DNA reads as TGTGCCAGCGTGAGGCGACAGGGTGGAAATGAAAAACTGTTTTTT.

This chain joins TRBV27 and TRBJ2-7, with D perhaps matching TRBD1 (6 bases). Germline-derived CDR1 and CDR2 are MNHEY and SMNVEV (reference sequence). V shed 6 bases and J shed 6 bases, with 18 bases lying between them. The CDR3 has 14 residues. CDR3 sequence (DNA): TGTGCCAGCAGCACACCAGGGGCTAGCCGCGAGCAGTACTTC. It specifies CASSTPGASREQYF.

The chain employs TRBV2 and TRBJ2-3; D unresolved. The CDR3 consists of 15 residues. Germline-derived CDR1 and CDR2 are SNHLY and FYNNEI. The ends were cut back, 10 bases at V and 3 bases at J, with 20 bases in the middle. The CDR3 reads CATARNPMRTDTQYF. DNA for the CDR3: TGTGCCACCGCCCGGAACCCCATGAGGACAGATACGCAGTATTTT. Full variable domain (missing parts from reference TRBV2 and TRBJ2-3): EPEVTQTPSHQVTQMGQEVILRCVPISNHLYFYWYRQILGQKVEFLVSFYNNEISEKSEIFDDQFSVERPDGSNFTLKIRSTKLEDSAMYFCATARNPMRTDTQYFGPGTRLTVL.

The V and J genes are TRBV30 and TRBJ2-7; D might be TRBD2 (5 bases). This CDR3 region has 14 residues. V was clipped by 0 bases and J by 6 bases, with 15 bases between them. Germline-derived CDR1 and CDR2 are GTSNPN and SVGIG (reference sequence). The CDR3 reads CAWSVGGTDCEQYF. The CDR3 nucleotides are TGTGCCTGGAGTGTAGGAGGCACCGATTGCGAGCAGTACTTC.

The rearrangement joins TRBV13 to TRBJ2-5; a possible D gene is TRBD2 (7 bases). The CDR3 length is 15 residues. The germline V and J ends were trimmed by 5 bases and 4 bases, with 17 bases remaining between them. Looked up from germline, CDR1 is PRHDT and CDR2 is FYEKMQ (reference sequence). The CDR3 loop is CASSPRGAVGETQYF. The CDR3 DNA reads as TGTGCCAGCAGCCCTCGGGGGGCAGTCGGAGAGACCCAGTACTTC.

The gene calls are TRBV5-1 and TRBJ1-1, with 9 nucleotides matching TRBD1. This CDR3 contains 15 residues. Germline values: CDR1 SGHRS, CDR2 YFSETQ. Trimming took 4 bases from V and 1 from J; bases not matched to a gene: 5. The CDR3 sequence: CASSVGQGGNTEAFF. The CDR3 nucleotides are TGCGCCAGCAGCGTGGGACAGGGAGGGAACACTGAAGCTTTCTTT.

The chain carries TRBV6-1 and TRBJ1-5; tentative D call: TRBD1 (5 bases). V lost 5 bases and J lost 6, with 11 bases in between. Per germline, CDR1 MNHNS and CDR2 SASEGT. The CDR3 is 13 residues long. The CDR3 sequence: CASSPGNGQPQHF. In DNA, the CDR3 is TGTGCCAGCAGTCCAGGGAATGGTCAGCCCCAGCATTTT.

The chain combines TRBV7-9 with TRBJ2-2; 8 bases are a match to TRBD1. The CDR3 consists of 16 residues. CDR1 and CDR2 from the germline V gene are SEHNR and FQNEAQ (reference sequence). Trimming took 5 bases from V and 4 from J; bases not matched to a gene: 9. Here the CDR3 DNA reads TGTGCCAGCAGCATATCGGGACAGGTCCTCACCGGGGAGCTGTTTTTT. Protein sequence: CASSISGQVLTGELFF.

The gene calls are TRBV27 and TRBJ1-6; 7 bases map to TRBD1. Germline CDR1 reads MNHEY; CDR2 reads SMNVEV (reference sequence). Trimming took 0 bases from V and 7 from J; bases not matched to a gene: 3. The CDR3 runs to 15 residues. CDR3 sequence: CASSLSETGNSPLHF. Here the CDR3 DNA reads TGTGCCAGCAGTTTATCTGAGACAGGGAATTCACCCCTCCACTTT.

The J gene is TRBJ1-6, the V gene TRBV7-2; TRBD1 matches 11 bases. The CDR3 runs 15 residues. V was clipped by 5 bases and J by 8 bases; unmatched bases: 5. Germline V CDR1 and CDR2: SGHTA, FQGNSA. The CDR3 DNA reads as TGTGCCAGCAGCGCCCGGGACAGGGGGTATTCACCCCTCCACTTT. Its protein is CASSARDRGYSPLHF.

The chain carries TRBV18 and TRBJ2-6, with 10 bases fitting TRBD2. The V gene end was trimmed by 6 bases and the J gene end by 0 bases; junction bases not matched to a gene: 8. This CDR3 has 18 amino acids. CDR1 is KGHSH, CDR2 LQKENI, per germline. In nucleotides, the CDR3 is TGTGCCAGCTCCCGCGGACTAGCGGAACGCTCTGGGGCCAACGTCCTGACTTTC. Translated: CASSRGLAERSGANVLTF.

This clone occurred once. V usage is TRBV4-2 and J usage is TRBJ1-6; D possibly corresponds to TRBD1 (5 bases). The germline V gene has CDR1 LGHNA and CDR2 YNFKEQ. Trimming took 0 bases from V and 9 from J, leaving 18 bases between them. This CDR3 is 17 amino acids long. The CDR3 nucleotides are TGTGCCAGCAGCCAAGAGGAAAGAAGGGGCCGAGGTTCACCCCTCCACTTT. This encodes CASSQEERRGRGSPLHF.

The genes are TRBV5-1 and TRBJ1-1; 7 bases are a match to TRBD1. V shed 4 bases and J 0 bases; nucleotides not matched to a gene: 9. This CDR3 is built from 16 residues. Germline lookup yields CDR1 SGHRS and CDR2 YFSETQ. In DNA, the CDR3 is TGCGCCAGCAGCGCGGGACAGTGGGGGATGAACACTGAAGCTTTCTTT. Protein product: CASSAGQWGMNTEAFF.

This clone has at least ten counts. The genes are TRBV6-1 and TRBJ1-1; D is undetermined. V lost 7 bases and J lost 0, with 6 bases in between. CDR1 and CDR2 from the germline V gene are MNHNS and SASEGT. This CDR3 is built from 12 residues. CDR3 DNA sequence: TGTGCCAGCATACGGGTGAACACTGAAGCTTTCTTT. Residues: CASIRVNTEAFF.

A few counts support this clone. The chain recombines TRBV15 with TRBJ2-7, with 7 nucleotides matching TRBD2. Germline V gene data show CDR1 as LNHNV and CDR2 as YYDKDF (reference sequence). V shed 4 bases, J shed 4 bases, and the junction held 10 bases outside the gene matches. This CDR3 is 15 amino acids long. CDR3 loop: CATSKAPGEGYEQYF. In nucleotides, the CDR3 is TGTGCCACCAGCAAAGCCCCTGGGGAGGGGTACGAGCAGTACTTC.

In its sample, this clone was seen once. CDR3 nucleotides: TGCGCCAGCAGTTCGGACAGGGTGGAAGAGACCCAGTACTTC. Amino acid sequence: CASSSDRVEETQYF. V gene TRBV5-1 combines with J gene TRBJ2-5; the match to TRBD1 covers 8 bases. Trimming cost V 5 bases and J 3 bases; bases outside gene matches: 6. This CDR3 comprises 14 residues. Looked up from germline, CDR1 is SGHRS and CDR2 is YFSETQ.

CDR3 DNA sequence: TGTGCCAGCAGTTTAGGTCCAGGCGTCCACACTGAAGCTTTCTTT. As protein: CASSLGPGVHTEAFF. This chain uses TRBV27 with TRBJ1-1; D remains ambiguous. The CDR3 is 15 residues long. Trimming left V 2 bases short and J 3 bases short, with 13 bases between. Per the germline V gene, CDR1 is MNHEY and CDR2 is SMNVEV (reference sequence).

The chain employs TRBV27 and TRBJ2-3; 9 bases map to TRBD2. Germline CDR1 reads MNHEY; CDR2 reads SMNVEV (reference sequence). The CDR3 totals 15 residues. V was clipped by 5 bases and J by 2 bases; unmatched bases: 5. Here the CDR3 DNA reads TGTGCCAGCAGTCCCCGGACTAGCGCCACAGATACGCAGTATTTT. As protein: CASSPRTSATDTQYF.

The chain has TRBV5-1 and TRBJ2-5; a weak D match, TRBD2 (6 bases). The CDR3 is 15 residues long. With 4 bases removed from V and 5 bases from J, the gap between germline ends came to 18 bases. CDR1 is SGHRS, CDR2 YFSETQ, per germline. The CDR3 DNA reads TGCGCCAGCAGCACAATCCGGGGGAAGGGGGAGACCCAGTACTTC. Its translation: CASSTIRGKGETQYF. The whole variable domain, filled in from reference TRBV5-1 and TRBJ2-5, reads KAGVTQTPRYLIKTRGQQVTLSCSPISGHRSVSWYQQTPGQGLQFLFEYFSETQRNKGNFPGRFSGRQFSNSRSEMNVSTLELGDSALYLCASSTIRGKGETQYFGPGTRLLVL.

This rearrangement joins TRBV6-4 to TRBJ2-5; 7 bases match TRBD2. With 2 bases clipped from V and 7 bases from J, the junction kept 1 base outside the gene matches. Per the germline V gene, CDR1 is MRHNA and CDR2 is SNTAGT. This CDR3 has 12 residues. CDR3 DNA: TGTGCCAGCAGTGACCCGGGGGGGACCCAGTACTTC. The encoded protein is CASSDPGGTQYF.

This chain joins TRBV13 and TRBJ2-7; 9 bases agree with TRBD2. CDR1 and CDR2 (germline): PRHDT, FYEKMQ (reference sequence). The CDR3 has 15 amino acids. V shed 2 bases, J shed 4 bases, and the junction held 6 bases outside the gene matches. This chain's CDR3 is CASSLWAGGRYEQYF. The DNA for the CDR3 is TGTGCCAGCAGCTTATGGGCGGGGGGGAGGTACGAGCAGTACTTC.

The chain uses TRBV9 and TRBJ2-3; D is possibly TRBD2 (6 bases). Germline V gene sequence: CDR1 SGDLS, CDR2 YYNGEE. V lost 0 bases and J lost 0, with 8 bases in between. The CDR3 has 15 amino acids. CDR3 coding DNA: TGTGCCAGCAGCGTAGTGGGGACTAGCACAGATACGCAGTATTTT. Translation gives CASSVVGTSTDTQYF.

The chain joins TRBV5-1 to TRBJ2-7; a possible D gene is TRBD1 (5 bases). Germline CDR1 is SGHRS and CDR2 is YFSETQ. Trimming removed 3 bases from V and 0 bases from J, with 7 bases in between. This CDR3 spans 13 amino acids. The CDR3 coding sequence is TGCGCCAGCAGCTCCCAGGGCTCCTACGAGCAGTACTTC. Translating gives CASSSQGSYEQYF. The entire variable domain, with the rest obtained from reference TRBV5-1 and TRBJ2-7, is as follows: KAGVTQTPRYLIKTRGQQVTLSCSPISGHRSVSWYQQTPGQGLQFLFEYFSETQRNKGNFPGRFSGRQFSNSRSEMNVSTLELGDSALYLCASSSQGSYEQYFGPGTRLTVT.

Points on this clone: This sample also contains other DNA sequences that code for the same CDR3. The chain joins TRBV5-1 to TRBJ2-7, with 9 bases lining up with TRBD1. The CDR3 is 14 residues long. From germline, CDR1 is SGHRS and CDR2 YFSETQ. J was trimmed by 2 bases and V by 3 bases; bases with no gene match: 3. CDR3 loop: CASSSGTGTYEQYF. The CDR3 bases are TGCGCCAGCAGCTCCGGGACAGGGACCTACGAGCAGTACTTC.

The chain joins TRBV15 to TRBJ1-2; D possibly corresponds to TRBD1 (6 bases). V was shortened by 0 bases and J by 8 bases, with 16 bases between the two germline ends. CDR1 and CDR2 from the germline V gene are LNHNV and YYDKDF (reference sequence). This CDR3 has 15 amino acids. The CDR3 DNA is TGTGCCACCAGCAGAGATAGGGGGATGGGGGAGGGCTACACCTTC. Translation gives CATSRDRGMGEGYTF.

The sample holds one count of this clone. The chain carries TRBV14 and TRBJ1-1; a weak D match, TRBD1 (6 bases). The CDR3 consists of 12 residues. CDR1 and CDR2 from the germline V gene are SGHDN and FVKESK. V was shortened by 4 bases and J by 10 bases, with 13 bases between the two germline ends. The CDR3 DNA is TGTGCCAGCAGCCGGTCGGGGGGCAGAGCTTTCTTT. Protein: CASSRSGGRAFF.

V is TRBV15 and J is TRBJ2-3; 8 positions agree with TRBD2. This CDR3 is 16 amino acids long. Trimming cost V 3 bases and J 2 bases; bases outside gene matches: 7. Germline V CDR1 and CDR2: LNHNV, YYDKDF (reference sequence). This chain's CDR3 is CATSRVGLAPTDTQYF. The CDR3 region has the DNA TGTGCCACCAGCAGGGTTGGACTAGCCCCCACAGATACGCAGTATTTT.

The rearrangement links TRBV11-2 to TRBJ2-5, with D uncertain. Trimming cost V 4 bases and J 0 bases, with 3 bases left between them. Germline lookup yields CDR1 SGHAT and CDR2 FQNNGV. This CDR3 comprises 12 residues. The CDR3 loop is CASSSYQETQYF. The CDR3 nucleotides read TGTGCCAGCAGCTCGTACCAAGAGACCCAGTACTTC.

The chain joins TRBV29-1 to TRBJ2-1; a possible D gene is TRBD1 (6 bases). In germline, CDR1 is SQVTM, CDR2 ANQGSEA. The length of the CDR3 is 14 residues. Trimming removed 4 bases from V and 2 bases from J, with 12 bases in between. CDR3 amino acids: CSVAPDSTYNEQFF. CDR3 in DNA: TGCAGCGTTGCCCCGGACAGTACCTACAATGAGCAGTTCTTC.

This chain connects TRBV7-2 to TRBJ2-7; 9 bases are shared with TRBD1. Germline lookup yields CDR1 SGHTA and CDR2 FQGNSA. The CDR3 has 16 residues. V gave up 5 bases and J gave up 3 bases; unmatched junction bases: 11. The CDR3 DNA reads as TGTGCCAGCAGCCCAATTCACAGGGGGCGAAACTACGAGCAGTACTTC. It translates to CASSPIHRGRNYEQYF.

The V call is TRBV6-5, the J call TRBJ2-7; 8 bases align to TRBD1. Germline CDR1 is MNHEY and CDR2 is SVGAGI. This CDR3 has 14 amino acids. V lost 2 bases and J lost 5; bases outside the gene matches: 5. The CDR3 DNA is TGTGCCAGCAGTTACGGACAGGGAGACCACGAGCAGTACTTC. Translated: CASSYGQGDHEQYF.

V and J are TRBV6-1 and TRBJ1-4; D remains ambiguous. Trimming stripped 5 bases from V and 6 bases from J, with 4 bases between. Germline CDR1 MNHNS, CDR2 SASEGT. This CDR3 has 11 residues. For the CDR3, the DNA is TGTGCCAGCAGTTCCGATGAAAAACTGTTTTTT. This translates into CASSSDEKLFF.